This TCR beta chain was identified in a study of blood T cell repertoires in COVID-19. V lost 7 bases to trimming and J lost 1 base, with 8 bases between them. The CDR3 totals 13 residues. Germline values: CDR1 MDHEN, CDR2 SYDVKM. TCRdb's table, derived via immunoSEQ multiplex PCR, lists solely in-frame clones and lacks some. The sample shows 150,000 or so clones, roughly 87% of them seen only once. V and J are TRBV28 and TRBJ1-5; perhaps TRBD1 as D (6 bases). The sequencing input was PBMCs or T cells enriched from blood (not recorded which). This TCR derives from a woman in her thirties or forties who had been exposed to COVID-19. The DNA of the CDR3 is TGTGCCAGCACGGGACAAAGCAATCAGCCCCAGCATTTT. It codes for CASTGQSNQPQHF.